This T cell receptor (beta chain) stems from a study of blood T cell repertoires in COVID-19. For the study at large: Nucleic acid was either cDNA or gDNA, and it came from T cells, B-cell-depleted T cells, or PBMCs.

Germline V gene lookup returns CDR1 LNHDA and CDR2 SQIVND (reference sequence). V dropped 3 bases and J dropped 1 base, with 18 bases sitting between them. The CDR3 consists of 17 residues. Assay: immunoSEQ multiplex PCR; the TCRdb copy retains only in-frame clones and omits some. The sample shows roughly 250,000 clones, around 88% of them seen only once. This clone turned up a few times. Everyone who took part was 18 to 89 years old, and they came from about two dozen US areas. Participant-given clinical history determined each cohort assignment. The recovered donors of Cohort 3 showed two negative PCRs, clearance, or symptom resolution.

The sequencing sample was made of PBMCs or T cells enriched from blood (not recorded which). The sequence derives from a woman aged 45-65 years who had recovered from COVID-19. The chain uses TRBV19 and TRBJ1-1; the D gene is possibly TRBD1 (6 bases). The CDR3 coding sequence is TGTGCCAGTAGTATTTCCCGCAGGGGTAAGCCGAACACTGAAGCTTTCTTT. Protein: CASSISRRGKPNTEAFF.